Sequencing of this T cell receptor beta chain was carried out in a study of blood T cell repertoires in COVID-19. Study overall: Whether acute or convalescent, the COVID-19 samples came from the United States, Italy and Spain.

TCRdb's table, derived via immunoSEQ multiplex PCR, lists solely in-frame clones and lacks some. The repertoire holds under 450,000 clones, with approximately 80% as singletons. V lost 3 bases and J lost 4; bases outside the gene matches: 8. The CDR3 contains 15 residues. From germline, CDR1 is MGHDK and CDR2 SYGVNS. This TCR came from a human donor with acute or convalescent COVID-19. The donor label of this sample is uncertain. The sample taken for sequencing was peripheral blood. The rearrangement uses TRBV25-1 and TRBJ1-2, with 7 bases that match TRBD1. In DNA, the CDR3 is TGTGCCAGCAGTGAGGCCTCGGGACAGTTCTATGGCTACACCTTC. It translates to CASSEASGQFYGYTF.